Listed below are T cell receptor beta chains from one sample, sequenced in a study. TCRdb re-analysed the RT-PCR reads in MiXCR, keeping a single row per CDR3 protein. Among around 700,000 distinct CDR3 sequences, about 14% were seen once, and the ten largest hold around 3.3%. Specimen: memory CD4+ T cells from blood. The receptors stem from a female donor in good health, serving as a healthy control. Both conserved end residues are part of each CDR3. The order of the fields is V gene, CDR3 protein.

V: TRBV6-5; CDR3: CATLRTGSSSEQFF
V: TRBV4-2; CDR3: CASSLGASSGNTIYF
V: TRBV7-9; CDR3: CAVADRVPQIGIYEQYF
V: TRBV7-9; CDR3: CASSYDRGAASEAFF
V: TRBV4-2; CDR3: CASSLEESQPQHF
V: TRBV5-1; CDR3: CASSLLGGVNSPLHF
V: TRBV7-7; CDR3: CASSLDLSTDTQYF
V: TRBV20-1; CDR3: CSDSGQGHGYTF
V: TRBV7-2; CDR3: CASHLLQGAGGYTF
V: TRBV9; CDR3: CASSEYASSYNEQFF
V: TRBV20-1; CDR3: CSASPGTRGDTQYF
V: TRBV7-8; CDR3: CASSPRIVGYEQYF
V: TRBV5-1; CDR3: CASSAGTGRVNTEAFF
V: TRBV7-9; CDR3: CASSLVGRRVVHEQFF
V: TRBV30; CDR3: CAWREPSGSHNEQFF
V: TRBV28; CDR3: CASTPGGKEVEQYF
V: TRBV24-1; CDR3: CATSDSSGRGHNEQFF
V: TRBV5-1; CDR3: CASSFALTGGNTEAFF
V: TRBV2; CDR3: CASSEMGGGPEAFF
V: TRBV20-1; CDR3: CSATEDSLGEQYF
V: TRBV7-9; CDR3: CASSSSREQFF
V: TRBV28; CDR3: CASRGTGGTSAYNEQFF
V: TRBV7-6; CDR3: CASVETGVTEAFF
V: TRBV11-2; CDR3: CASTPAGHNSPLHF
V: TRBV12-3/TRBV12-4; CDR3: CASAKQDSTYEQYF
V: TRBV7-2; CDR3: CASATQGRNTIYF
V: TRBV5-1; CDR3: CASSLGSGGAYNEQFF
V: TRBV7-9; CDR3: CASGRAEETQYF
V: TRBV27; CDR3: CASSSYRGAEQYF
V: TRBV4-3; CDR3: CASSQAYRGPYEQYF
V: TRBV25-1; CDR3: CASSEPGTKETQYF